The rows below give T cell receptor beta chains drawn from one sample of a study of OX40 agonist ivuxolimab in advanced cancers. Produced via immunoSEQ multiplex PCR; TCRdb's table is partial and in-frame only. The sample records about 28,000 clones, approximately 84% being singletons. The sample consisted of CD4+ or CD8+ T cells sorted from blood, taken in a trial of the OX40 agonist ivuxolimab. Receptors were obtained from an adult with an advanced solid tumor such as melanoma, head and neck, liver or kidney cancer. CDR3s include the opening cysteine and the closing phenylalanine or tryptophan. A D gene is named only where the DNA matches it firmly. Clone size is given for some rows only: seen once, a few or many times, or a class if the clone is expanded.

clone_size	d_call	v_call	j_call	cdr3_aa	cdr3_nt
-	TRBD1	TRBV4-1	TRBJ1-4	CASSRTGTGLATNEKLFF	TGCGCCAGCAGCCGTACCGGGACAGGGCTTGCAACTAATGAAAAACTGTTTTTT
-	-	TRBV6-4	TRBJ1-5	CASLRERNQPQHF	TGTGCCAGCCTCAGGGAGAGGAATCAGCCCCAGCATTTT
-	-	TRBV5-6	TRBJ1-2	CASSRDNNYGYTF	TGTGCCAGCAGCCGGGACAATAACTATGGCTACACCTTC
-	-	TRBV11-3	TRBJ1-1	CASSLADTGWEMNTEAFF	TGTGCCAGCAGCTTAGCTGACACCGGCTGGGAAATGAACACTGAAGCTTTCTTT
-	-	TRBV6-6	TRBJ1-1	CASSYLTEAFF	TGTGCCAGCAGTTATCTCACTGAAGCTTTCTTT
-	-	TRBV9	TRBJ2-3	CASSVGQRQADTQYF	TGTGCCAGCAGCGTAGGTCAGCGCCAGGCAGATACGCAGTATTTT
-	TRBD2	TRBV7-9	TRBJ2-7	CASSPVASGSSYEQYF	TGTGCCAGCAGCCCCGTGGCTAGCGGGAGTTCCTACGAGCAGTACTTC
-	-	TRBV5-6	TRBJ2-5	CASSLGMGGLKYF	TGTGCCAGCAGCTTGGGAATGGGCGGCCTAAAGTACTTC
-	TRBD1	TRBV16	TRBJ1-2	CASSQTGAWGYTF	TGTGCCAGCAGCCAGACAGGGGCCTGGGGCTACACCTTC
few	-	TRBV11-3	TRBJ2-7	CASSQQRDISYEQYF	TGTGCCAGCAGCCAGCAAAGGGACATTTCCTACGAGCAGTACTTC
-	TRBD2	TRBV28	TRBJ2-5	CASTIPLTSGKETQYF	TGTGCCAGCACCATTCCCCTCACTAGCGGGAAGGAGACCCAGTACTTC